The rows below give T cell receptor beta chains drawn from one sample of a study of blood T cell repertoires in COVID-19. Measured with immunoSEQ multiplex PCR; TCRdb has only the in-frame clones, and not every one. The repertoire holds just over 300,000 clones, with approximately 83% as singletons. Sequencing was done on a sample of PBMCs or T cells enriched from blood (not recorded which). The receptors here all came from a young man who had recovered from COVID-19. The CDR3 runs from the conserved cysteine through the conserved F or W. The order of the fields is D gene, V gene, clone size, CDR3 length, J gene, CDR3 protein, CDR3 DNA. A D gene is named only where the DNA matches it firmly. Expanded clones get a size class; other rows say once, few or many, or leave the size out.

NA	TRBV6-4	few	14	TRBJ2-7	CASSFPTETYEQYF	TGTGCCAGCAGTTTTCCCACAGAGACCTACGAGCAGTACTTC
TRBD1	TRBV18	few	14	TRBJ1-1	CASSSTGGDNQAFF	TGTGCCAGCTCATCGACAGGGGGGGATAATCAAGCTTTCTTT
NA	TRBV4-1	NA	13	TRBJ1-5	CASSQEGDQPQHF	TGCGCCAGCAGCCAAGAAGGGGATCAGCCCCAGCATTTT
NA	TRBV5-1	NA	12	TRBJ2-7	CASSLDRYEQYF	TGCGCCAGCAGCTTGGACAGGTACGAGCAGTACTTC
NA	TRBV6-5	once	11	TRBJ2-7	CASSPGLAQYF	TGTGCCAGCAGTCCGGGTCTTGCGCAGTACTTC
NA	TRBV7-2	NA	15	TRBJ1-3	CASSLSDRPGNTIYF	TGTGCCAGCAGCTTATCGGACAGACCTGGAAACACCATATATTTT
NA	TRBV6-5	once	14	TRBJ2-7	CASRTGQAKSEQYF	TGTGCCAGCAGGACGGGACAAGCTAAGTCCGAGCAGTACTTC
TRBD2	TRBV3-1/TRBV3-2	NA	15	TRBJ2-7	CASSPISGGLNEQYF	TGTGCCAGCAGCCCGATCTCGGGGGGGCTAAACGAGCAGTACTTC
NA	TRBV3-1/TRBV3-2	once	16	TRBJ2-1	CASSPRGVIQNNEQFF	TGTGCCAGCAGCCCTAGGGGTGTAATCCAAAACAATGAGCAGTTCTTC
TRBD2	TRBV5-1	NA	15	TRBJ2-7	CASSPVTSGSYEQYF	TGCGCCAGCAGCCCGGTGACTAGCGGCTCCTACGAGCAGTACTTC
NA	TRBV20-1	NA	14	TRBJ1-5	CSASRGSGDQPQHF	TGCAGTGCTAGTCGGGGAAGCGGGGATCAGCCCCAGCATTTT
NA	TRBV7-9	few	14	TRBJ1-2	CASSQGSGIDGYTF	TGTGCCAGCAGTCAAGGGTCGGGGATTGATGGCTACACCTTC
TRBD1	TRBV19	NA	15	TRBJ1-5	CASNRAGTGVQPQHF	TGTGCCAGTAATCGAGCCGGGACAGGGGTTCAGCCCCAGCATTTT
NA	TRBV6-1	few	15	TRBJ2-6	CASTERTSGANVLTF	TGTGCCAGCACTGAACGGACATCTGGGGCCAACGTCCTGACTTTC
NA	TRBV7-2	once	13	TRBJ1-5	CASSLITGQPQHF	TGTGCCAGCAGCTTAATTACGGGTCAGCCCCAGCATTTT
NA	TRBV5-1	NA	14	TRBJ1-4	CASSLGQVDEKLFF	TGCGCCAGCAGCTTGGGCCAGGTGGATGAAAAACTGTTTTTT
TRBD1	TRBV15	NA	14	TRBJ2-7	CATSSRTGGHEQYF	TGTGCCACCAGCAGTCGCACAGGGGGGCACGAGCAGTACTTC
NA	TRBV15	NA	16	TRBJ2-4	CATSRDMAEGKNIQYF	TGTGCCACCAGCAGAGATATGGCAGAGGGAAAAAACATTCAGTACTTC
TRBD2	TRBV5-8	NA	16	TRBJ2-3	CASSLGTSGGQDTQYF	TGTGCCAGCAGCTTGGGGACTAGCGGGGGGCAGGATACGCAGTATTTT
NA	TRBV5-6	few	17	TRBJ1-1	CASSFIFLGQVDTEAFF	TGTGCCAGCAGCTTTATCTTTTTGGGGCAGGTTGACACTGAAGCTTTCTTT
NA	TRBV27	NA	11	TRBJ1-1	CASRLSGEAFF	TGTGCCAGCAGACTCTCGGGTGAAGCTTTCTTT
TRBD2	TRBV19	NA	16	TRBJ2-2	CASSIVAGGPTGELFF	TGTGCCAGTAGTATAGTGGCGGGGGGGCCTACCGGGGAGCTGTTTTTT
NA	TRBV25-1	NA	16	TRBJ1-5	CASILGGQGSNQPQHF	TGTGCCAGCATCCTCGGGGGGCAGGGGAGCAATCAGCCCCAGCATTTT
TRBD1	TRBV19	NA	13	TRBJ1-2	CASSMGTGYGYTF	TGTGCCAGTAGTATGGGGACAGGCTATGGCTACACCTTC
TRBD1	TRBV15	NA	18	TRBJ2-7	CATSREWGTGGEWDEQYF	TGTGCCACCAGCAGAGAATGGGGGACAGGGGGCGAGTGGGACGAGCAGTACTTC
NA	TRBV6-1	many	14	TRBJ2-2	CASSEVSEAGELFF	TGTGCCAGCAGTGAAGTGAGTGAGGCCGGGGAGCTGTTTTTT
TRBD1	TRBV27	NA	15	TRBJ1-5	CASSLGQGANQPQHF	TGTGCCAGCAGTTTGGGACAGGGTGCCAATCAGCCCCAGCATTTT
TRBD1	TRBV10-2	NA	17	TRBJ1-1	CASSTTGGVVQNTEAFF	TGCGCCAGCAGTACGACAGGGGGCGTAGTCCAGAACACTGAAGCTTTCTTT
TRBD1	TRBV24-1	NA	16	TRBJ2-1	CATSETGQGFYNEQFF	TGTGCCACCAGTGAGACGGGACAGGGTTTTTACAATGAGCAGTTCTTC